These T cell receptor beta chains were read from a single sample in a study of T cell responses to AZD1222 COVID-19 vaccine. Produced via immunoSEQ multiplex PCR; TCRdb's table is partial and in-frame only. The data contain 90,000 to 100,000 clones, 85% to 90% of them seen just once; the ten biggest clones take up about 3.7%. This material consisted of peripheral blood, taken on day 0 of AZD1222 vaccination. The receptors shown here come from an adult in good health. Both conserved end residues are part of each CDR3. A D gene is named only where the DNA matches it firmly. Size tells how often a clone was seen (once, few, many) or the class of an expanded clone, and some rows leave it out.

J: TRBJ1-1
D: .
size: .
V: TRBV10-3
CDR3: CAISESGLMNTEAFF
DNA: TGTGCCATCAGTGAGTCGGGACTCATGAACACTGAAGCTTTCTTT

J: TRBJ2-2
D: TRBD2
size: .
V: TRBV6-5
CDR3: CAARRGEVAGELFF
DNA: TGTGCCGCCCGTCGGGGGGAGGTGGCCGGGGAGCTGTTTTTT

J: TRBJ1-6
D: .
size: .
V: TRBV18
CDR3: CASSPASQNSPLHF
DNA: TGTGCCAGCTCACCGGCCAGCCAGAATTCACCCCTCCACTTT

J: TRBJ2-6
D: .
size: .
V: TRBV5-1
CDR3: CASSLGGSGANVLTF
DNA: TGCGCCAGCAGCTTGGGTGGATCTGGGGCCAACGTCCTGACTTTC

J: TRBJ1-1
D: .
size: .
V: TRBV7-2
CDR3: CASSLRTGGIEAFF
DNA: TGTGCCAGCAGCCTCCGGACCGGCGGGATAGAAGCTTTCTTT

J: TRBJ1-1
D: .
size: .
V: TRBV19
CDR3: CASRNIDVHTEAFF
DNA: TGTGCCAGTAGGAATATAGACGTGCACACTGAAGCTTTCTTT

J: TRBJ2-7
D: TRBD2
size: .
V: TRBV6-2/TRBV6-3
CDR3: CASSYSRSSGGYEQYF
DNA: TGTGCCAGCAGTTACTCGCGATCAAGCGGGGGCTACGAGCAGTACTTC

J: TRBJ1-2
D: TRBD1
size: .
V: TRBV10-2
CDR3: CASSEPRDSRIYGYTF
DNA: TGCGCCAGCAGTGAGCCCCGGGACAGTAGGATCTATGGCTACACCTTC

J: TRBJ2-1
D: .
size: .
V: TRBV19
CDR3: CASSKLRVDNEQFF
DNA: TGTGCCAGTAGTAAACTTAGGGTTGACAATGAGCAGTTCTTC

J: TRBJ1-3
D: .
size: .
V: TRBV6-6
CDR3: CASSYGLGNLGNTIYF
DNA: TGTGCCAGCAGTTACGGCCTCGGAAACCTTGGAAACACCATATATTTT

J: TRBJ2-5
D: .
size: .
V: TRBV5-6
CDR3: CASSPGWGVETQYF
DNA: TGTGCCAGCAGCCCGGGATGGGGAGTGGAGACCCAGTACTTC

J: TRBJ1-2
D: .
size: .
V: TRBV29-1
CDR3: CSVGGDGYTF
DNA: TGCAGCGTTGGAGGGGATGGCTACACCTTC

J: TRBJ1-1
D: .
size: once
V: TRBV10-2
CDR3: CASRFGGMNTEAFF
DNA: TGCGCCAGCAGATTCGGGGGGATGAACACTGAAGCTTTCTTT

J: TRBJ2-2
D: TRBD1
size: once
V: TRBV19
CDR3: CASSIGTGSSTGELFF
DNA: TGTGCCAGTAGTATCGGGACAGGGTCGAGCACCGGGGAGCTGTTTTTT

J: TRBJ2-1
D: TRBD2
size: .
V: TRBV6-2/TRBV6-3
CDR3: CASSSLLAGVSEQFF
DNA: TGTGCCAGCAGTTCCCTACTAGCGGGGGTAAGCGAGCAGTTCTTC

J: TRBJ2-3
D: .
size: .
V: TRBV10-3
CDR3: CAISARDHSTDTQYF
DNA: TGTGCCATCAGCGCCCGGGATCATAGCACAGATACGCAGTATTTT